What follows are 25 T cell receptor beta chains derived from one specimen sequenced in a study of cytomegalovirus exposure and HLA in healthy donors. It was with 60 Vbeta and 13 Jbeta primers that the PCR ran. Assay: immunoSEQ multiplex PCR; the TCRdb copy retains only in-frame clones and omits some. Of approximately 160,000 clones detected, around 65% appear once; the ten largest clones hold around 3%. Sequenced input: PBMCs. Source of these receptors: a woman aged 40 to 49 in good health and CMV-seropositive.

This clone was counted between two and nine times. V and J are TRBV6-1 and TRBJ1-3, with TRBD1 identical over 8 bases. V trimming: 6 bases; J trimming: 8 bases; junction bases outside the gene matches: 9. In germline, CDR1 is MNHNS, CDR2 SASEGT. The CDR3 contains 14 residues. CDR3 bases: TGTGCCAGCAGCGGACAGGGATTCATCTACACCATATATTTT. Translated: CASSGQGFIYTIYF.

This clone came up a few times. The chain is built from TRBV5-1 and TRBJ1-1, with 7 nucleotides matching TRBD1. The J segment lost 5 bases and the V segment lost 6 bases, leaving 1 base of the junction unmatched. Looked up from germline, CDR1 is SGHRS and CDR2 is YFSETQ. The CDR3 is 11 amino acids. This chain's CDR3 is CASMTGTEAFF. CDR3 DNA: TGCGCCAGCATGACAGGGACTGAAGCTTTCTTT.

The chain combines TRBV5-6 with TRBJ2-7; D ambiguous. The CDR3 contains 14 residues. Trimming took off 1 base at V and 3 bases at J, with 11 bases between the two ends. Germline V lookup: CDR1 SGHDT, CDR2 YYEEEE. CDR3 loop: CASSLWAGFYEQYF. Written as DNA, the CDR3 is TGTGCCAGCAGCTTGTGGGCAGGATTCTACGAGCAGTACTTC.

About this clone: Within the sample, other DNA sequences also encode this same CDR3. The chain joins TRBV14 to TRBJ2-7, with D possibly being TRBD2 (5 bases). CDR1 and CDR2 (germline): SGHDN, FVKESK. The CDR3 extends over 14 amino acids. Trimming shortened V by 0 bases and J by 6 bases, and 12 bases separated the two germline ends. CDR3 region: CASSQDFQSGEQYF. CDR3 nucleotides: TGTGCCAGCAGCCAAGATTTCCAAAGCGGCGAGCAGTACTTC.

The chain uses TRBV7-2 and TRBJ2-4; 8 bases match TRBD1. Germline V gene data show CDR1 as SGHTA and CDR2 as FQGNSA. The CDR3 is 14 amino acids. Unmatched junction bases numbered 6, after V lost 4 bases and J lost 7 bases. In DNA, the CDR3 is TGTGCCAGCAGCTCTAGGACAGGGAGGAACATTCAGTACTTC. Translation gives CASSSRTGRNIQYF. The full variable domain, rest sourced from reference TRBV7-2 and TRBJ2-4, is GAGVSQSPSNKVTEKGKDVELRCDPISGHTALYWYRQSLGQGLEFLIYFQGNSAPDKSGLPSDRFSAERTGGSVSTLTIQRTQQEDSAVYLCASSSRTGRNIQYFGAGTRLSVL.

The V gene is TRBV9, the J gene TRBJ2-3, with 8 bases aligning to TRBD2. There are 15 residues in the CDR3. Trimming at V came to 4 bases and at J to 1 base, leaving 5 bases not matched to a gene. Germline CDR1 is SGDLS and CDR2 is YYNGEE. The CDR3 region is CASSRIAGRTDTQYF. The CDR3 DNA is TGTGCCAGCAGCCGAATAGCGGGGCGCACAGATACGCAGTATTTT.

V is TRBV19 and J is TRBJ1-1; possible D gene TRBD1, 6 bases. Trimming removed 4 bases at V and 4 bases at J, with 13 bases between. The germline V gene has CDR1 LNHDA and CDR2 SQIVND (reference sequence). The CDR3 spans 14 residues. The CDR3: CASSTRTAVTEAFF. The CDR3 nucleotides read TGTGCCAGTAGTACACGGACAGCGGTCACTGAAGCTTTCTTT.

This clone was seen a few times. The J gene is TRBJ2-7, the V gene TRBV5-1, with 10 bases lining up with TRBD1. Looked up from germline, CDR1 is SGHRS and CDR2 is YFSETQ. The CDR3 contains 16 residues. The V segment lost 1 base and the J segment 2 bases; nucleotides outside the gene matches: 6. CDR3 in amino acids: CASSLKRDRGPYEQYF. DNA of the CDR3: TGCGCCAGCAGCTTGAAGAGGGACAGGGGCCCCTACGAGCAGTACTTC.

The chain employs TRBV2 and TRBJ2-7; TRBD2 aligns across 7 bases. V lost 6 bases and J lost 4; bases outside the gene matches: 3. In germline, CDR1 is SNHLY, CDR2 FYNNEI. The length of the CDR3 is 12 residues. CDR3 in amino acids: CASRILAYEQYF. The CDR3 region has the DNA TGTGCCAGCAGAATACTAGCGTACGAGCAGTACTTC. The complete variable domain, with remaining parts taken from reference TRBV2 and TRBJ2-7, reads EPEVTQTPSHQVTQMGQEVILRCVPISNHLYFYWYRQILGQKVEFLVSFYNNEISEKSEIFDDQFSVERPDGSNFTLKIRSTKLEDSAMYFCASRILAYEQYFGPGTRLTVT.

This clone was seen a few times. The genes are TRBV19 and TRBJ2-5; D is perhaps TRBD2 (6 bases). Trimming pared 9 bases from V and 1 base from J, leaving 12 bases between. Germline assignment: CDR1 LNHDA and CDR2 SQIVND (reference sequence). The CDR3 is made up of 13 amino acids. CDR3 coding DNA: TGTGCCAGCTCAAGGCGGGGCCAAGAGACCCAGTACTTC. It yields the protein CASSRRGQETQYF. Full variable domain (missing parts from reference TRBV19 and TRBJ2-5): DGGITQSPKYLFRKEGQNVTLSCEQNLNHDAMYWYRQDPGQGLRLIYYSQIVNDFQKGDIAEGYSVSREKKESFPLTVTSAQKNPTAFYLCASSRRGQETQYFGPGTRLLVL.

The CDR3 region has the DNA TGCGCCAGCAGCCAACTGATAGGGACAGCCTACGAGCAGTACTTC. Protein: CASSQLIGTAYEQYF. This chain links TRBV4-3 with TRBJ2-7; 7 nucleotides agree with TRBD1. Germline V lookup: CDR1 LGHNA, CDR2 YSLEER. The J segment lost 2 bases and the V segment lost 2 bases, leaving 6 bases of the junction unmatched. There are 15 residues in the CDR3.

V usage is TRBV9 and J usage is TRBJ2-2; tentative D call: TRBD1 (6 bases). CDR3 length: 14 amino acids. Germline V gene sequence: CDR1 SGDLS, CDR2 YYNGEE. The V and J ends lost 4 bases and 6 bases respectively, with 13 bases between them. CDR3: CASSPRTGSGELFF. Written as DNA, the CDR3 is TGTGCCAGCAGCCCCCGTACAGGGTCCGGGGAGCTGTTTTTT.

The CDR3 is CASVGGIGELFF. The CDR3 nucleotides read TGTGCCAGCGTTGGAGGTATCGGGGAGCTGTTTTTT. The chain has TRBV2 and TRBJ2-2; D might be TRBD2 (5 bases). This CDR3 comprises 12 residues. V was shortened by 8 bases and J by 7 bases, with 11 bases between the two germline ends. Germline-derived CDR1 and CDR2 are SNHLY and FYNNEI.

The chain couples TRBV7-9 to TRBJ2-3; a possible D gene is TRBD1 (6 bases). Trimming removed 3 bases at V and 2 bases at J, with 12 bases between. Germline-derived CDR1 and CDR2 are SEHNR and FQNEAQ (reference sequence). The CDR3 is 15 residues long. The CDR3 nucleotides read TGTGCCAGCAGCTTGGGGGCCCAAGTCACAGATACGCAGTATTTT. Residues: CASSLGAQVTDTQYF.

This clone was counted only a few times. V gene TRBV9 combines with J gene TRBJ2-1, with D perhaps TRBD1 (5 bases). The CDR3 loop spans 14 amino acids. CDR1 SGDLS and CDR2 YYNGEE come from the germline V gene. Trimming removed 3 bases at V and 4 bases at J, with 11 bases between. For the CDR3, the DNA is TGTGCCAGCAGCGATACAGGTGCATACAATGAGCAGTTCTTC. This sequence encodes CASSDTGAYNEQFF.

V and J are TRBV7-9 and TRBJ2-7; a possible D gene is TRBD2 (6 bases). This CDR3 has 14 amino acids. Per the germline V gene, CDR1 is SEHNR and CDR2 is FQNEAQ (reference sequence). Trimming left V 1 base short and J 4 bases short, with 11 bases between. The CDR3 is CASSLEGGPYEQYF. CDR3 DNA: TGTGCCAGCAGCTTAGAAGGAGGGCCATACGAGCAGTACTTC.

This clone came up a few times. The chain joins TRBV4-2 to TRBJ1-4; TRBD1 matches 7 bases. Trimming cost V 0 bases and J 4 bases; bases outside gene matches: 5. Per the germline V gene, CDR1 is LGHNA and CDR2 is YNFKEQ. This CDR3 spans 16 amino acids. Written as DNA, the CDR3 is TGTGCCAGCAGCCAAGAAAGGCGACAGGGTAATGAAAAACTGTTTTTT. Translated: CASSQERRQGNEKLFF.

This clone was recorded a few times. The gene calls are TRBV27 and TRBJ1-4, with 7 bases fitting TRBD1. Trimming at V came to 5 bases and at J to 3 bases, leaving 3 bases not matched to a gene. CDR3 length: 14 residues. Germline V gene lookup returns CDR1 MNHEY and CDR2 SMNVEV (reference sequence). This chain's CDR3 is CASSKTGPNEKLFF. The CDR3 nucleotides are TGTGCCAGCAGTAAGACAGGGCCTAATGAAAAACTGTTTTTT.

V usage is TRBV15 and J usage is TRBJ1-4, with TRBD1 matching over 9 bases. The CDR3 loop spans 14 amino acids. V lost 8 bases, J lost 7 bases, and 8 bases stayed unmatched. The germline V gene encodes CDR1 LNHNV and CDR2 YYDKDF (reference sequence). CDR3 in DNA: TGTGCCACCGGGGACAGGGAATTAAGTGAAAAACTGTTTTTT. Translating gives CATGDRELSEKLFF.

The rearrangement joins TRBV4-1 to TRBJ2-7; D may be TRBD1 (5 bases). V lost 0 bases, J lost 2 bases, and 14 bases lay in between. Germline values: CDR1 MGHRA, CDR2 YSYEKL. The CDR3 is made up of 16 amino acids. This CDR3 reads CASSQDLNVRAYEQYF. CDR3 bases: TGCGCCAGCAGCCAAGATCTTAACGTCAGGGCCTACGAGCAGTACTTC.

The J gene is TRBJ2-1, the V gene TRBV28; TRBD2 agrees at 15 bases. The CDR3 consists of 17 residues. Germline-derived CDR1 and CDR2 are MDHEN and SYDVKM. J was trimmed by 0 bases and V by 6 bases; bases with no gene match: 3. CDR3 sequence (DNA): TGTGCCAGCAGAGGGACTAGCGGGGGGAGCTCCTACAATGAGCAGTTCTTC. This gives the protein CASRGTSGGSSYNEQFF.

This clone appeared a single time. CDR3 region: CASSTGESGTDTQYF. CDR3 bases: TGTGCCAGCAGCACAGGGGAATCGGGCACAGATACGCAGTATTTT. This chain connects TRBV6-1 to TRBJ2-3, with 7 bases matching TRBD1. J lost 1 base, V lost 6 bases, and 7 bases had no gene match. The germline V gene has CDR1 MNHNS and CDR2 SASEGT. The CDR3 is made up of 15 amino acids.

The CDR3 reads CASSGGGQPQHF. The CDR3 nucleotides read TGTGCCAGCAGCGGGGGAGGGCAGCCCCAGCATTTT. The chain joins TRBV6-4 to TRBJ1-5; D is perhaps TRBD1 (5 bases). CDR1 MRHNA and CDR2 SNTAGT come from the germline V gene. This CDR3 contains 12 residues. Trimming left V 6 bases short and J 7 bases short, with 10 bases between.

Concerning this clone: At the DNA level, this CDR3 is encoded by other sequences in the same sample as well. V gene TRBV27 combines with J gene TRBJ2-3; the D is unclear. This CDR3 has 12 amino acids. Trimming pared 5 bases from V and 0 bases from J, leaving 3 bases between. CDR1 MNHEY and CDR2 SMNVEV come from the germline V gene (reference sequence). The CDR3 DNA is TGTGCCAGCAGTCCTAGCACAGATACGCAGTATTTT. Translation: CASSPSTDTQYF.

In its sample, this clone was seen a few times. The chain carries TRBV19 and TRBJ1-4; 7 nucleotides match TRBD1. This CDR3 has 18 amino acids. Germline V gene lookup returns CDR1 LNHDA and CDR2 SQIVND (reference sequence). V dropped 5 bases and J dropped 3; count of bases not matched to a gene: 15. The CDR3 sequence: CASSVPLVFGQANEKLFF. The CDR3 DNA follows: TGTGCCAGTAGTGTCCCGTTGGTTTTCGGACAGGCTAATGAAAAACTGTTTTTT.